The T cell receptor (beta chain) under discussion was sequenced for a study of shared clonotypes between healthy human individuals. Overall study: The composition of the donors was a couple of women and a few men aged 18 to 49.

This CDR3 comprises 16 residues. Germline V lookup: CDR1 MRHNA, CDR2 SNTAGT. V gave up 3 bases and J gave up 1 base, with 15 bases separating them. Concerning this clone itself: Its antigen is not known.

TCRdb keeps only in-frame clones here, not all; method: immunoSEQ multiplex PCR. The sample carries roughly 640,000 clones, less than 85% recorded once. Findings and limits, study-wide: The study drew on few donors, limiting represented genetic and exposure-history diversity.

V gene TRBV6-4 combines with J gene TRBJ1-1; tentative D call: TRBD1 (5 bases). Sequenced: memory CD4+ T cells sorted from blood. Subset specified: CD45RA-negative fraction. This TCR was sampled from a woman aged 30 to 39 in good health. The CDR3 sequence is CASSELTGTENTEAFF. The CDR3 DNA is TGTGCCAGCAGTGAACTCACCGGGACTGAGAACACTGAAGCTTTCTTT.